Described below is a single T cell receptor (beta chain) sequence and its context. Antigen: not known. Expressed TCRB transcripts were sequenced after all isolated RNA was converted to cDNA. Profiled with immunoSEQ multiplex PCR; TCRdb holds only in-frame clones, not every one. The sample yields around 600,000 clones, around 12% seen once. The data derive from a study of beta chain features in type 1 diabetes. Findings of the study overall: Type 1 diabetes patients had TCRB CDR3s that were shorter (moderately but significantly so) in all four CD4+ subsets.

The V end lost 2 bases, the J end lost 2 bases, and 10 bases lay between the germline ends. The CDR3 is made up of 14 amino acids. Germline CDR1 reads KGHSH; CDR2 reads LQKENI. V and J are TRBV18 and TRBJ2-7; a possible D gene is TRBD1 (6 bases). The source is a man between 25 and 39 years old with type 1 diabetes. Sequencing was performed on naive CD4+ T cells from blood. The CDR3 is CASSPMGQTYEQYF. The CDR3 DNA is TGTGCCAGCTCACCAATGGGACAAACCTACGAGCAGTACTTC.